Listed below are T cell receptor beta chains from one sample, sequenced in a study of blood T cell repertoires in COVID-19. Clones were sequenced by immunoSEQ multiplex PCR, and TCRdb holds only the in-frame ones, with some missing. The sample includes about 110,000 clones, 85% of them seen just once. The sequenced material came from peripheral blood. These receptors were collected from a man in his fifties with acute or convalescent COVID-19. Both conserved end residues are part of each CDR3. The order of the fields is J gene, clone size, V gene, D gene, CDR3 protein, CDR3 DNA. A D gene is named only where the DNA matches it firmly. The size of a clone is reported for some rows only, either as once, few or many, or as a class for expanded clones.

j_call: TRBJ1-2
clone_size: .
v_call: TRBV2
d_call: .
cdr3_aa: CASSPLQGTYGYTF
cdr3_nt: TGTGCCAGCAGTCCACTTCAGGGTACCTATGGCTACACCTTC

j_call: TRBJ2-1
clone_size: .
v_call: TRBV7-9
d_call: TRBD1
cdr3_aa: CASSWGDRGNEQFF
cdr3_nt: TGTGCCAGCAGTTGGGGGGACAGGGGCAATGAGCAGTTCTTC

j_call: TRBJ2-2
clone_size: .
v_call: TRBV5-1
d_call: .
cdr3_aa: CASSSRPSNTGELFF
cdr3_nt: TGCGCCAGCAGCTCCAGGCCCTCGAACACCGGGGAGCTGTTTTTT

j_call: TRBJ1-5
clone_size: .
v_call: TRBV25-1
d_call: TRBD1
cdr3_aa: CASSGTRGHQPQHF
cdr3_nt: TGTGCCAGCAGTGGAACCAGGGGGCATCAGCCCCAGCATTTT

j_call: TRBJ2-7
clone_size: .
v_call: TRBV3-1/TRBV3-2
d_call: .
cdr3_aa: CASSPTGTHEQYF
cdr3_nt: TGTGCCAGCAGCCCCACAGGGACCCACGAGCAGTACTTC

j_call: TRBJ1-5
clone_size: .
v_call: TRBV4-1
d_call: .
cdr3_aa: CASSFQGTQNQPQHF
cdr3_nt: TGCGCCAGCAGCTTCCAGGGGACCCAAAATCAGCCCCAGCATTTT

j_call: TRBJ2-5
clone_size: .
v_call: TRBV6-5
d_call: TRBD1
cdr3_aa: CASSYRGGGFGETQYF
cdr3_nt: TGTGCCAGCAGTTACCGAGGGGGCGGCTTCGGAGAGACCCAGTACTTC

j_call: TRBJ2-3
clone_size: .
v_call: TRBV7-6
d_call: .
cdr3_aa: CASSLLFRDSLSDTQYF
cdr3_nt: TGTGCCAGCAGCTTACTGTTCAGGGATTCCCTGTCAGATACGCAGTATTTT

j_call: TRBJ2-2
clone_size: .
v_call: TRBV7-3
d_call: .
cdr3_aa: CASSIRGELFF
cdr3_nt: TGTGCCAGCAGCATCCGTGGGGAGCTGTTTTTT

j_call: TRBJ2-1
clone_size: .
v_call: TRBV6-5
d_call: .
cdr3_aa: CASSSSGGYNEQFF
cdr3_nt: TGTGCCAGCAGTTCCTCCGGAGGATACAATGAGCAGTTCTTC

j_call: TRBJ2-7
clone_size: .
v_call: TRBV19
d_call: TRBD1
cdr3_aa: CASSNRQGSLSYEQYF
cdr3_nt: TGTGCCAGTAGCAATAGACAGGGGTCACTCTCCTACGAGCAGTACTTC

j_call: TRBJ1-4
clone_size: .
v_call: TRBV25-1
d_call: .
cdr3_aa: CASKRRLNEKLFF
cdr3_nt: TGTGCCAGCAAACGGAGACTTAATGAAAAACTGTTTTTT

j_call: TRBJ2-6
clone_size: .
v_call: TRBV4-2
d_call: TRBD2
cdr3_aa: CASSQASGSGANVLTF
cdr3_nt: TGTGCCAGCAGCCAAGCTAGCGGGAGTGGGGCCAACGTCCTGACTTTC

j_call: TRBJ2-1
clone_size: once
v_call: TRBV7-7
d_call: TRBD2
cdr3_aa: CAVGLAGGAGEQFF
cdr3_nt: TGTGCTGTGGGACTAGCGGGAGGGGCCGGGGAGCAGTTCTTC

j_call: TRBJ1-1
clone_size: few
v_call: TRBV28
d_call: TRBD1
cdr3_aa: CASSPGQGWTEAFF
cdr3_nt: TGTGCCAGCAGTCCGGGACAGGGATGGACTGAAGCTTTCTTT

j_call: TRBJ2-7
clone_size: .
v_call: TRBV30
d_call: .
cdr3_aa: CAWRAGSYEQYF
cdr3_nt: TGTGCCTGGAGGGCCGGGTCCTACGAGCAGTACTTC